One TCR beta chain is described in this entry. The data were obtained in a study of blood T cell repertoires in COVID-19. Study as a whole: From the United States, Italy and Spain came samples of acute and convalescent COVID-19.

Trimming cost V 2 bases and J 0 bases; bases outside gene matches: 11. The CDR3 is 18 residues long. The assay was immunoSEQ multiplex PCR, and TCRdb's table has in-frame clones only and misses some. In the table there are under 120,000 clones, roughly nine tenths of which are singletons. The chain has TRBV23-1 and TRBJ2-7, with 9 bases fitting TRBD2. TRBV23-1 is placed among ORFs of uncertain function. The material sequenced was peripheral blood. The origin of this receptor is a woman older than 75 with acute or convalescent COVID-19. DNA for the CDR3: TGCGCCAGCAGTCAAAGGACTAGCGAGGTTCCTAGCTCCTACGAGCAGTACTTC. Amino acid sequence: CASSQRTSEVPSSYEQYF.